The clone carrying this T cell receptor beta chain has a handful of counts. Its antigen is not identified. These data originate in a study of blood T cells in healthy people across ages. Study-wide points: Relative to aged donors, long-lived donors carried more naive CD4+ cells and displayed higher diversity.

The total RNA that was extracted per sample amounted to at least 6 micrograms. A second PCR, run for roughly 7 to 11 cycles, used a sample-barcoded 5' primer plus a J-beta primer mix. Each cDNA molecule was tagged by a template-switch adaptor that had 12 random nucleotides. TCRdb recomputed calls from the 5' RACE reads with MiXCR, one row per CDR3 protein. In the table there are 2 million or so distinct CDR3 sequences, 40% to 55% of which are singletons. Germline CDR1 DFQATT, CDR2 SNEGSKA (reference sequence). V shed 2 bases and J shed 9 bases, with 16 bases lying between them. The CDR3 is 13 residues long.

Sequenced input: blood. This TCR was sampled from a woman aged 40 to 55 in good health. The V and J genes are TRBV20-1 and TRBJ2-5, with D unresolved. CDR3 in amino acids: CSARSRFRGAQYF. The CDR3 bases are TGCAGTGCTAGATCCCGGTTTCGAGGAGCCCAGTACTTC.